The present entry profiles one T cell receptor (beta chain) with its context. Its antigen remains unknown. This entry comes from a study of T cell responses to AZD1222 COVID-19 vaccine. Whole-study results and caveats: In a largely white British group with more females than males, clonal diversity was possibly underestimated. Once two AZD1222 doses were given, Spike-specific TCR breadth and depth went up.

TCRdb's copy holds only in-frame clones and misses some; the assay was immunoSEQ multiplex PCR. This sample yields over 150,000 clones, of which about nine tenths are seen a single time; 5.5% to 6% belongs to the top ten. Deletions cut 0 bases from V and 10 bases from J, with 15 bases between. Germline values: CDR1 SGHAT, CDR2 FQNNGV. The CDR3 contains 15 residues. This TCR was sampled from an adult in good health. The starting material was peripheral blood, obtained on day 0 of MenACWY control vaccination. This chain uses TRBV11-2 with TRBJ1-4, with D possibly matching TRBD1 (5 bases). The CDR3 loop reads CASSLDGLSQGKLFF. The CDR3, as DNA: TGTGCCAGCAGCTTAGACGGTCTGTCTCAGGGAAAACTGTTTTTT.